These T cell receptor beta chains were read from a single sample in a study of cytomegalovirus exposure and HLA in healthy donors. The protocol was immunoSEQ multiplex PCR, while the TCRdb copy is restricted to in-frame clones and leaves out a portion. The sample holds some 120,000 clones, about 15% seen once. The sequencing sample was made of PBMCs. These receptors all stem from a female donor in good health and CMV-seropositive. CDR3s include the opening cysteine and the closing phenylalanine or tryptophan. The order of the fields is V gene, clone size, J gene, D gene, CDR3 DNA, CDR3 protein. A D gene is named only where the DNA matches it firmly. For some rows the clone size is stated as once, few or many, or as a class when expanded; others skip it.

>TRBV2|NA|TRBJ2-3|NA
TGTGCCAGCAGTACTTGGCGGGGTGGTGAGGCAGCCAGCGGGAGCACAGATACGCAGTATTTT
CASSTWRGGEAASGSTDTQYF
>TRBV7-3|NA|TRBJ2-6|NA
TGTGCCAGCAGCTTATACACAGGGAATTCTGGGGCCAACGTCCTGACTTTC
CASSLYTGNSGANVLTF
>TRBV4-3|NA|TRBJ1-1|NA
TGCGCCAGCAGCCATGAATGGGGCATGAACACTGAAGCTTTCTTT
CASSHEWGMNTEAFF
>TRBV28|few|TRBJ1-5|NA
TGTGCCAGCAGTCCAGGTCCTCTTAGCAATCAGCCCCAGCATTTT
CASSPGPLSNQPQHF
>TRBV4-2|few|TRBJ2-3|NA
TGTGCCAGCAGCCAAGAGCACAATACGCAGTATTTT
CASSQEHNTQYF
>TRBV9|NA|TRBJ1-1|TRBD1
TGTGCCAGCAGCGGACAGGGAAATGCCGGGGGAGCTTTCTTT
CASSGQGNAGGAFF
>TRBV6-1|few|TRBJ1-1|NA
TGTGCCAGCAGTGTACAGGGGAACACTGAAGCTTTCTTT
CASSVQGNTEAFF
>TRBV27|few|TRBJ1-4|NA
TGTGCCAGCAGTCACAAACGGACAGCTGCAACTAATGAAAAACTGTTTTTT
CASSHKRTAATNEKLFF
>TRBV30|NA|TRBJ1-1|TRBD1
TGTGCCTGGAGTGTAGAGACAGGGAGGACTGAAGCTTTCTTT
CAWSVETGRTEAFF
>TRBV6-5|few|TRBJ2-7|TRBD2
TGTGCCAGCAGTTCGACTAGCGGGAGAACCTACGAGCAGTACTTC
CASSSTSGRTYEQYF
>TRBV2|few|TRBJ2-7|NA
TGTGCCAGCAGTTATATGAGCACAGGGACCGAGCAGTACTTC
CASSYMSTGTEQYF
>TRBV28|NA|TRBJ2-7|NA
TGTGCCAGCAGTGTCGGGCCTTCGGGGGATTACGAGCAGTACTTC
CASSVGPSGDYEQYF
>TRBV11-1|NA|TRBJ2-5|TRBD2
TGTGCCAGCAGCTTATACTCGGGGGAGGGAAGGGAGACCCAGTACTTC
CASSLYSGEGRETQYF
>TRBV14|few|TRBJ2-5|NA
TGTGCCAGCAGTCTGAGGAACCAAGAGACCCAGTACTTC
CASSLRNQETQYF
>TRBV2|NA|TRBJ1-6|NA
TGTGCCAGCAGTGGCAGGGTCTCACTGTATTCACCCCTCCACTTT
CASSGRVSLYSPLHF
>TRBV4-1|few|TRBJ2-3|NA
TGCGCCAGCAGCAACAGGGTCCCCACAGATACGCAGTATTTT
CASSNRVPTDTQYF
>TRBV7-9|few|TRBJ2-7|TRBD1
TGTGCCAGCAGCCAACAGGGGGCGGGCGAGCAGTACTTC
CASSQQGAGEQYF
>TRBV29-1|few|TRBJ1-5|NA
TGCAGCGTTGAACTGCAGGCAGGGCAGCCCCAGCATTTT
CSVELQAGQPQHF
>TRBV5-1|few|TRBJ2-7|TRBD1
TGCGCCAGCAGCGAGGGACAGGGGAACGAGCAGTACTTC
CASSEGQGNEQYF
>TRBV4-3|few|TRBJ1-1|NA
TGCGCCAGCAGCCTTAAACTTTACGAGGACACTGAAGCTTTCTTT
CASSLKLYEDTEAFF
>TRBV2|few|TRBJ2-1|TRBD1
TGTGCCAGCAGGGGGGACAGAAGCTCCTACAATGAGCAGTTCTTC
CASRGDRSSYNEQFF
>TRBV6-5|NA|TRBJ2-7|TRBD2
TGTGCCAGCAGTACCCTCGGGAGGTCCCCTTACGAGCAGTACTTC
CASSTLGRSPYEQYF
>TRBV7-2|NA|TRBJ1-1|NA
TGTGCCAGCAGCTTAGACACTATTGGGGGGAGGAACACTGAAGCTTTCTTT
CASSLDTIGGRNTEAFF
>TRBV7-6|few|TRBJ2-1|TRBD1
TGTGCCAGCAGCTTTGGCCGGGACAGGGGTTTCAATGAGCAGTTCTTC
CASSFGRDRGFNEQFF
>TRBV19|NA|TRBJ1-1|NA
TGTGCCAGTAGTATCGGAGGCATCACTGAAGCTTTCTTT
CASSIGGITEAFF
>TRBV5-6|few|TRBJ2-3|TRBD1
TGTGCCAGCAGCCCAGGACAGGGCCTAGGGGATACGCAGTATTTT
CASSPGQGLGDTQYF
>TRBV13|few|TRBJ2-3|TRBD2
TGTGCCAGCAGCAAGACTAGCGGGGGGAGCACAGATACGCAGTATTTT
CASSKTSGGSTDTQYF
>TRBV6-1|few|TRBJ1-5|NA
TGTGCCAGCAGGGATACAGGAAGCCAGCCCCAGCATTTT
CASRDTGSQPQHF
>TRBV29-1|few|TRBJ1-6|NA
TGCAGCCCATCCACCCGGTCAGGCTCCTATAATTCACCCCTCCACTTT
CSPSTRSGSYNSPLHF
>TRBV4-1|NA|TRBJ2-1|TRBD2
TGCGCCAGCAGCCAAGCAGGGTTAGCGGGGGGGCTCGATGAGCAGTTCTTC
CASSQAGLAGGLDEQFF
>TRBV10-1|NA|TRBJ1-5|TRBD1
TGCGCCAGCAGCTCCGATGTTGTATCCCGAGGGGGCCCCAATCAGCCCCAGCATTTT
CASSSDVVSRGGPNQPQHF
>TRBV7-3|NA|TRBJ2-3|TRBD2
TGTGCCAGCAGCCCGATCGGGACTAGCGGATACACAGATACGCAGTATTTT
CASSPIGTSGYTDTQYF
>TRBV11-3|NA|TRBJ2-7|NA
TGTGCCAGCAGCTCCGACATTCCGCCCTACGAGCAGTACTTC
CASSSDIPPYEQYF
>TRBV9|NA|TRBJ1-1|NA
TGTGCCAGCAGCGTAGGAGATTTTAACACTGAAGCTTTCTTT
CASSVGDFNTEAFF
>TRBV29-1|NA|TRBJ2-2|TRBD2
TGCAGCGTTGAAGGTGCGGGGGGCAACACCGGGGAGCTGTTTTTT
CSVEGAGGNTGELFF
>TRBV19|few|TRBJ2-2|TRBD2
TGTGCCAGTAGTAAGGGACTAGCGGGCGGGGAGCTGTTTTTT
CASSKGLAGGELFF
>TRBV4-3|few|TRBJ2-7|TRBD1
TGCGCCAGCAGCCAAGAGTACGGGACAGGCGACGAGCAGTACTTC
CASSQEYGTGDEQYF
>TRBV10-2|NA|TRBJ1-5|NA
TGCGCCAGTAAACAAGGAGCCCGCAATCAGCCCCAGCATTTT
CASKQGARNQPQHF
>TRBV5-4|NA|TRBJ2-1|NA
TGTGCCAGCAGCCAAATGACTACCTACAATGAGCAGTTCTTC
CASSQMTTYNEQFF
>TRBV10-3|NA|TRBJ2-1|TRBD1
TGTGCCATCAGTACAGGGGGCAATGAGCAGTTCTTC
CAISTGGNEQFF